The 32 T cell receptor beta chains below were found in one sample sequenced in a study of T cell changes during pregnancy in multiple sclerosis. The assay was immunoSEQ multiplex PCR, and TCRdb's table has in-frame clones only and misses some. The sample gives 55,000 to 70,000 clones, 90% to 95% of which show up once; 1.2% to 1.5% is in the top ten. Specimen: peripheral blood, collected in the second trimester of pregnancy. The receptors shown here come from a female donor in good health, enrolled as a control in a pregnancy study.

This CDR3 is CASSLSPGNNEQFF. DNA of the CDR3: TGTGCCAGCAGCCTTTCTCCGGGAAACAATGAGCAGTTCTTC. The chain recombines TRBV7-3 with TRBJ2-1; D might be TRBD2 (5 bases). V lost 5 bases, J lost 5 bases, and 13 bases lay in between. The CDR3 has 14 amino acids. Germline V gene data show CDR1 as SGHTA and CDR2 as FQGTGA.

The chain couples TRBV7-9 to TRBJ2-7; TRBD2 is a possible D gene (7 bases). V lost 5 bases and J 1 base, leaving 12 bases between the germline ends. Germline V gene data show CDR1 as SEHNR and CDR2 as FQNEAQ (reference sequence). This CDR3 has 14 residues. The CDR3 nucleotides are TGTGCCAGCAGCCTAGGGGGGGGGTCCTACGAGCAGTACTTC. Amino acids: CASSLGGGSYEQYF.

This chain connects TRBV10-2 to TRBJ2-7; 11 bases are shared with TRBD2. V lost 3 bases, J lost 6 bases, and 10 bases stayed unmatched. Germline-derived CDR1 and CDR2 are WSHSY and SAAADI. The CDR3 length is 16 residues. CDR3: CASSDYSGRAGPEQYF. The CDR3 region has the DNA TGCGCCAGCAGTGACTATAGCGGGAGGGCCGGTCCCGAGCAGTACTTC.

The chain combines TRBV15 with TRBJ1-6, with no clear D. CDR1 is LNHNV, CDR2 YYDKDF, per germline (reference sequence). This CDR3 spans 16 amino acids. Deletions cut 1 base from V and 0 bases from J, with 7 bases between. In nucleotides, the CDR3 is TGTGCCACCAGCAGAGGGGCGGGCTCCTATAATTCACCCCTCCACTTT. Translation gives CATSRGAGSYNSPLHF.

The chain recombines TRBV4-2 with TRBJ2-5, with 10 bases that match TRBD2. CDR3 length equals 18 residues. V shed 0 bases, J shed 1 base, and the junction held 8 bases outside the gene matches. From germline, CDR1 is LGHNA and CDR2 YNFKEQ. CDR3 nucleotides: TGTGCCAGCAGCCAAGAAGTTTCCCTAGCGGGGGTCCAAGAGACCCAGTACTTC. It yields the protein CASSQEVSLAGVQETQYF.

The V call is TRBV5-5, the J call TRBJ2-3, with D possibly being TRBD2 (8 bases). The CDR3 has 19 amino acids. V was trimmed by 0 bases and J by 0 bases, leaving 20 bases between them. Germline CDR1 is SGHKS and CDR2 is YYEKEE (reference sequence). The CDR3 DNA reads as TGTGCCAGCAGCTTGGTAGCGGGACAGCGAAGAGCGAGCACAGATACGCAGTATTTT. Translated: CASSLVAGQRRASTDTQYF.

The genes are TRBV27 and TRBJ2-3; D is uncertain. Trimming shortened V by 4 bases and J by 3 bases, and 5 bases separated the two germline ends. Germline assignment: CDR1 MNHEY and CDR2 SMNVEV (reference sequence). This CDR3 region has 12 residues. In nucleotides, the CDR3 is TGTGCCAGCAGTTCAATGACAGATACGCAGTATTTT. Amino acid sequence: CASSSMTDTQYF.

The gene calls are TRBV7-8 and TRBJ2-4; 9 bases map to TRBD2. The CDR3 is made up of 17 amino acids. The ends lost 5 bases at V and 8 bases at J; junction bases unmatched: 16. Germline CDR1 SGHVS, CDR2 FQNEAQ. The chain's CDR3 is CASSPRVAGVPRDIQYF. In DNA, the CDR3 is TGTGCCAGCAGCCCCCGGGTAGCGGGGGTTCCGAGGGACATTCAGTACTTC.

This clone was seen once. Written as DNA, the CDR3 is TGTGCCAGCAGCAGTAGCGGGAGCGGATCCTACGAGCAGTACTTC. This encodes CASSSSGSGSYEQYF. The rearrangement joins TRBV13 to TRBJ2-7; 9 bases align to TRBD2. J was trimmed by 1 base and V by 5 bases; bases with no gene match: 6. Per germline, CDR1 PRHDT and CDR2 FYEKMQ (reference sequence). The CDR3 contains 15 residues. Using reference TRBV13 and TRBJ2-7 for the parts outside the CDR3, the full variable domain is AAGVIQSPRHLIKEKRETATLKCYPIPRHDTVYWYQQGPGQDPQFLISFYEKMQSDKGSIPDRFSAQQFSDYHSELNMSSLELGDSALYFCASSSSGSGSYEQYFGPGTRLTVT.

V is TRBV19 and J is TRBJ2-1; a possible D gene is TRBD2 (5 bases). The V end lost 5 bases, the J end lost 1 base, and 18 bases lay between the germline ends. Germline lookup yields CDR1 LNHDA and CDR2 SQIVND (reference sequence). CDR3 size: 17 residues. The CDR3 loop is CASSPYPQRRSYNEQFF. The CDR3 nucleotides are TGTGCCAGTAGTCCCTACCCACAGCGGCGTTCCTACAATGAGCAGTTCTTC.

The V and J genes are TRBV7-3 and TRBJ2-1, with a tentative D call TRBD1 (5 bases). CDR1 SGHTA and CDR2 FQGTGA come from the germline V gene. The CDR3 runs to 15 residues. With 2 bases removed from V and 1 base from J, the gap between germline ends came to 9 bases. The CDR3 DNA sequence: TGTGCCAGCAGCTTACAGGGTGATTCCTACAATGAGCAGTTCTTC. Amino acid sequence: CASSLQGDSYNEQFF.

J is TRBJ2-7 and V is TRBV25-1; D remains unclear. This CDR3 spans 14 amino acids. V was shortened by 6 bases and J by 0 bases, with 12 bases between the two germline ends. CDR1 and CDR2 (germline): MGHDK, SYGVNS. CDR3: CASSPLGLSYEQYF. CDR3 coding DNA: TGTGCCAGCAGCCCCCTGGGCCTCTCCTACGAGCAGTACTTC.

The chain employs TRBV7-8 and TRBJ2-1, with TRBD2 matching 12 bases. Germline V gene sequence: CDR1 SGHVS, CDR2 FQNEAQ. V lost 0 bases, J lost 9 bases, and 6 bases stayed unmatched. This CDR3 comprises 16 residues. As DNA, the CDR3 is TGTGCCAGCAGCTTAGCCAGGACTAGCGGGAAGGGTGAGCAGTTCTTC. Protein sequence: CASSLARTSGKGEQFF.

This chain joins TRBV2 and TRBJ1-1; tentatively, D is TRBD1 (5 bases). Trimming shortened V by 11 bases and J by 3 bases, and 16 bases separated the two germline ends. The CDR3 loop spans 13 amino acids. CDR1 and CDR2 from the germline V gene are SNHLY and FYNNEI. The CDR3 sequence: CALQSSGYTEAFF. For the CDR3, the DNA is TGTGCCCTACAATCGTCAGGGTACACTGAAGCTTTCTTT.

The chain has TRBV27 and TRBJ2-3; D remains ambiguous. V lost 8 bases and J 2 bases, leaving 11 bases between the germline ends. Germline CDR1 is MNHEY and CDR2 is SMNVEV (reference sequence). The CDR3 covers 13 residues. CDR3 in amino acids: CASRSGFTDTQYF. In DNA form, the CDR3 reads TGTGCCAGCCGATCAGGTTTCACAGATACGCAGTATTTT.

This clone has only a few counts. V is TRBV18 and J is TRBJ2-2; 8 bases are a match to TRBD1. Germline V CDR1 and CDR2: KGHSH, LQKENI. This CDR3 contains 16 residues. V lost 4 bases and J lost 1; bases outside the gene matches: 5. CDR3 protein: CASSLQGVKNTGELFF. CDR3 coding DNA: TGTGCCAGCTCACTACAGGGGGTGAAGAACACCGGGGAGCTGTTTTTT.

The CDR3 DNA sequence: TGTGCCAGCACCGAGCAGGGTGTCCCCCACGAGCAGTACTTC. This translates into CASTEQGVPHEQYF. This chain links TRBV5-6 with TRBJ2-7; TRBD1 might be the D (5 bases). Germline V gene lookup returns CDR1 SGHDT and CDR2 YYEEEE. This CDR3 is built from 14 residues. Trimming pared 6 bases from V and 5 bases from J, leaving 18 bases between.

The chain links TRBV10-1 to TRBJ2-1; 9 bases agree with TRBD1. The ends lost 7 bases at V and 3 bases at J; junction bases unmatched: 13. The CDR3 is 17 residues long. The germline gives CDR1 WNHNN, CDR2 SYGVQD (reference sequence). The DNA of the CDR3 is TGCGCCAGCACCTCAAAGGGCCACAGGGGGCTCTACAATGAGCAGTTCTTC. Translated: CASTSKGHRGLYNEQFF.

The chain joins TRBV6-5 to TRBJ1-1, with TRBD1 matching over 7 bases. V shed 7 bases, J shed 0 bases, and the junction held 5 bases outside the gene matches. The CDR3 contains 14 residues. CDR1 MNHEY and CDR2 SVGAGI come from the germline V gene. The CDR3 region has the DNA TGTGCCAGCATGGCAGGGGGTGTGAACACTGAAGCTTTCTTT. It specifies CASMAGGVNTEAFF.

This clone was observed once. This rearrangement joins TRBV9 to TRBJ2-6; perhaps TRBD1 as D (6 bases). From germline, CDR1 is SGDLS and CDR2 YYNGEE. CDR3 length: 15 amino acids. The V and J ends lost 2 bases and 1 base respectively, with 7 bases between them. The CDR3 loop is CASSVTGSGANVLTF. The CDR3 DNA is TGTGCCAGCAGCGTGACAGGATCTGGGGCCAACGTCCTGACTTTC.

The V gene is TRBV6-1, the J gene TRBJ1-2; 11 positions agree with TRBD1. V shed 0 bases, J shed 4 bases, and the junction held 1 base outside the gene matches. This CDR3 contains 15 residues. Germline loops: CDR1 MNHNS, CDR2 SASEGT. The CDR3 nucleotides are TGTGCCAGCAGTGAAGCCGGGACAGGGGGCTATGGCTACACCTTC. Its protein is CASSEAGTGGYGYTF.

CDR3 nucleotides: TGTGCCAGCAGCACCCACAGGGGTTCGCGAAACACCATATATTTT. Protein sequence: CASSTHRGSRNTIYF. V is TRBV28 and J is TRBJ1-3; 7 bases are a match to TRBD1. V gave up 6 bases and J gave up 5 bases; unmatched junction bases: 10. Germline values: CDR1 MDHEN, CDR2 SYDVKM. This CDR3 comprises 15 residues.

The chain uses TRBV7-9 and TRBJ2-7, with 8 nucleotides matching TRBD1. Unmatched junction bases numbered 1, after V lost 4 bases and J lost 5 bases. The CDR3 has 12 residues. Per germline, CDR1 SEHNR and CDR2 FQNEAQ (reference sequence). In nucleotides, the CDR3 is TGTGCCAGCAGCTGGGGACAGGACGAGCAGTACTTC. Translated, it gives CASSWGQDEQYF. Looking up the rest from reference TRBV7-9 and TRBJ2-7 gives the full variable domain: DTGVSQNPRHKITKRGQNVTFRCDPISEHNRLYWYRQTLGQGPEFLTYFQNEAQLEKSRLLSDRFSAERPKGSFSTLEIQRTEQGDSAMYLCASSWGQDEQYFGPGTRLTVT.

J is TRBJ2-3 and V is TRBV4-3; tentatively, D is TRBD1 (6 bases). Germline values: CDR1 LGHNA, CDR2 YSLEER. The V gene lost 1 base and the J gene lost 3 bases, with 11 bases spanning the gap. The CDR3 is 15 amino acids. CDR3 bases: TGCGCCAGCAGCCAAGTGGGGGCTGGAACAGATACGCAGTATTTT. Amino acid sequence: CASSQVGAGTDTQYF.

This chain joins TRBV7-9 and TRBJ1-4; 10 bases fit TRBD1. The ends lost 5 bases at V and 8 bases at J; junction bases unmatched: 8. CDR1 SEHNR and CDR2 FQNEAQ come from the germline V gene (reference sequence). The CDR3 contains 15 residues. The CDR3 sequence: CASSPRQGANEKLFF. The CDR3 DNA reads TGTGCCAGCAGCCCTCGACAGGGGGCAAACGAAAAACTGTTTTTT.

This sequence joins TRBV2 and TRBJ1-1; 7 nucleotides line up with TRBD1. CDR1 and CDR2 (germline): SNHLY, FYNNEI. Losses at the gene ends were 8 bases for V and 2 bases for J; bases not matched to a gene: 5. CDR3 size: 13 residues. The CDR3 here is CASGGTANTEAFF. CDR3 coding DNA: TGTGCCAGCGGGGGGACAGCAAACACTGAAGCTTTCTTT.

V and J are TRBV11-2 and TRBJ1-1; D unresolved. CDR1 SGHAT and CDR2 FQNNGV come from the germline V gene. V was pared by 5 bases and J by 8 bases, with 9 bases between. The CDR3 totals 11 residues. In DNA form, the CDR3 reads TGTGCCAGCAGCCCTCTAGTAGAAGCTTTCTTT. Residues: CASSPLVEAFF.

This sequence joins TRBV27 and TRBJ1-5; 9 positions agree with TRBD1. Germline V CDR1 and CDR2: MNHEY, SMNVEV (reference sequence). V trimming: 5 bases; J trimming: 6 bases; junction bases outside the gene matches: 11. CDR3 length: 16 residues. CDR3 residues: CASSASGTGRTQPQHF. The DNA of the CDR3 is TGTGCCAGCAGTGCCTCCGGGACAGGGAGGACTCAGCCCCAGCATTTT.

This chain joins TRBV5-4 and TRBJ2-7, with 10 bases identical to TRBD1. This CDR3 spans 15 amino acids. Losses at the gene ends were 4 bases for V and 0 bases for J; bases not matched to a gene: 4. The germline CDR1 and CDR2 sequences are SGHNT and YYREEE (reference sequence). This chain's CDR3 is CASSPGQGDSYEQYF. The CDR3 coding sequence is TGTGCCAGCAGCCCCGGACAGGGGGACTCCTACGAGCAGTACTTC.

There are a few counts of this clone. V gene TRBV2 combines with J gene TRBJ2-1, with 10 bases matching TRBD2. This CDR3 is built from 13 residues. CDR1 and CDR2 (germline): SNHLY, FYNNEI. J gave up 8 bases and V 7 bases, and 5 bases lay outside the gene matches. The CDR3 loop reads CASKREGLDEQFF. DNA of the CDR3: TGTGCCAGCAAGCGGGAGGGCCTAGATGAGCAGTTCTTC.

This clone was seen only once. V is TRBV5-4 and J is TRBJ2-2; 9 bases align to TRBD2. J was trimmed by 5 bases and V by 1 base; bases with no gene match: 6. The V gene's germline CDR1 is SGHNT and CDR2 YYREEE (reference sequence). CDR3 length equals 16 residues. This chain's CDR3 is CASSLTVAGVTGELFF. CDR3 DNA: TGTGCCAGCAGCTTGACCGTAGCGGGAGTTACCGGGGAGCTGTTTTTT.

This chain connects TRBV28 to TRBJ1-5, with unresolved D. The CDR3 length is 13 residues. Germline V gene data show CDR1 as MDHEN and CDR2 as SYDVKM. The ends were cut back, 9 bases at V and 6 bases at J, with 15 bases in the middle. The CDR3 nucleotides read TGTGCCAGTTTAAGGAAGACGGGTCAGCCCCAGCATTTT. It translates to CASLRKTGQPQHF.